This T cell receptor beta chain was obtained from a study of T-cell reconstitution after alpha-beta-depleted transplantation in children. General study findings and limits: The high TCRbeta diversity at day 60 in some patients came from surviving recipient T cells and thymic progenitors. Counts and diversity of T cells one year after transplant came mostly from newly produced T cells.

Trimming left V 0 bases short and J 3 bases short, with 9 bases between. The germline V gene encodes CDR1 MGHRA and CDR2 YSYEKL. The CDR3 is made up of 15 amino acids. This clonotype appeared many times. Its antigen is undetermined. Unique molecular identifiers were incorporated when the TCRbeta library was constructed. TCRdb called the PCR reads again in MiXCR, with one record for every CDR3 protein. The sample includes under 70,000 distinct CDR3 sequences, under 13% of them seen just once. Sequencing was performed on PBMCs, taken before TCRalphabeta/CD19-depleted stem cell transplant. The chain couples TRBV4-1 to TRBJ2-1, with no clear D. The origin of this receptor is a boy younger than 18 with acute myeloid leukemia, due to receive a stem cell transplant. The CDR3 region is CASSQESRGYNEQFF. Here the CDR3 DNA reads TGCGCCAGCAGCCAAGAGTCTAGAGGCTACAATGAGCAGTTCTTC.